This entry lists 9 T cell receptor beta chains sequenced from one sample in a study of blood T cells in healthy people across ages. PCR was performed a second time for roughly 6 to 12 cycles using a sample-barcoded 5' primer and a J-beta primer mix. TCRdb processed the 5' RACE reads anew with MiXCR; each CDR3 protein has one entry. This sample has around 870,000 distinct CDR3 sequences; about 28% occur once, and the top ten carry 15% to 20%. Sequencing input: blood. The receptors originated from a woman of 80 years or more in good health.

This clonotype was detected a few times. V gene TRBV12-3 or TRBV12-4 combines with J gene TRBJ2-4; 9 bases line up with TRBD1. There are 15 residues in the CDR3. With 3 bases clipped from V and 10 bases from J, the junction kept 10 bases outside the gene matches. CDR3 sequence: CASSLGQGTGPIQYF. In DNA form, the CDR3 reads TGTGCCAGCAGTTTGGGACAGGGAACTGGTCCGATTCAGTACTTC.

J is TRBJ2-1 and V is TRBV9; 7 bases are a match to TRBD1. This CDR3 has 16 amino acids. The ends lost 0 bases at V and 13 bases at J; junction bases unmatched: 16. Germline V lookup: CDR1 SGDLS, CDR2 YYNGEE. The CDR3 region is CASSVAQGEYQETQFF. For the CDR3, the DNA is TGTGCCAGCAGCGTAGCGCAGGGGGAGTACCAAGAGACCCAGTTCTTC.

The rearrangement joins TRBV28 to TRBJ1-6, with 8 bases that match TRBD1. V dropped 4 bases and J dropped 9; count of bases not matched to a gene: 8. The CDR3 is made up of 15 amino acids. Looked up from germline, CDR1 is MDHEN and CDR2 is SYDVKM. As DNA, the CDR3 is TGTGCCAGCAGTTCCTCGACAGGGGAGAGTTCACCCCTCCACTTT. It is translated as CASSSSTGESSPLHF. Supplemented by reference TRBV28 and TRBJ1-6, the full variable domain reads DVKVTQSSRYLVKRTGEKVFLECVQDMDHENMFWYRQDPGLGLRLIYFSYDVKMKEKGDIPEGYSVSREKKERFSLILESASTNQTSMYLCASSSSTGESSPLHFGNGTRLTVT.

This chain joins TRBV11-3 and TRBJ1-4; no definite D call. The V end was cut by 5 bases, the J end by 8 bases, with 9 bases between. Germline CDR1 SGHNT, CDR2 YENEEA. The CDR3 has 12 residues. The CDR3 is CASSLIGEKLFF. The CDR3 DNA reads as TGTGCCAGCAGCCTAATAGGAGAAAAACTGTTTTTT.

Concerning this clonotype: It may be a read error: a sequence one base away is much more abundant. The gene calls are TRBV4-1 and TRBJ1-4; D gene ambiguous. The CDR3 length is 15 residues. Germline loops: CDR1 MGHRA, CDR2 YSYEKL. The CDR3 DNA reads as TGCACCAGCAGCCAAACGGGGTGGACTAATGAAAAACTGTTTTTT. Residues: CTSSQTGWTNEKLFF.

On this clonotype itself: A junction end diverges from the germline sequence, so it may reflect a read error. The DNA of the CDR3 is TGTGCCAGCAGTCGAAAGAGGTACACTGAAGCTTGCTTT. Protein: CASSRKRYTEACF. The V gene is TRBV27, the J gene TRBJ1-1; D remains unclear. The CDR3 is 13 amino acids. Germline V CDR1 and CDR2: MNHEY, SMNVEV (reference sequence).

This clonotype was found many times. This chain uses TRBV7-9 with TRBJ2-4, with 8 bases that match TRBD1. Germline V gene data show CDR1 as SEHNR and CDR2 as FQNEAQ (reference sequence). V shed 6 bases and J 0 bases; nucleotides not matched to a gene: 16. The CDR3 extends over 19 amino acids. The CDR3 is CASRSMSGQVLPAKNIQYF. The DNA of the CDR3 is TGTGCCAGCAGGAGTATGTCGGGACAGGTCCTTCCAGCCAAAAACATTCAGTACTTC.

The chain couples TRBV2 to TRBJ1-5; possible D gene TRBD1, 6 bases. Germline V gene sequence: CDR1 SNHLY, CDR2 FYNNEI. CDR3 size: 14 residues. V gave up 5 bases and J gave up 4 bases, with 12 bases separating them. This chain's CDR3 is CASSQQGGNQPQHF. CDR3 DNA: TGTGCCAGCAGTCAACAGGGAGGAAATCAGCCCCAGCATTTT.

This chain connects TRBV7-9 to TRBJ2-1, with 8 bases aligning to TRBD2. CDR3 length equals 14 residues. CDR1 is SEHNR, CDR2 FQNEAQ, per germline (reference sequence). V dropped 8 bases and J dropped 13; count of bases not matched to a gene: 16. CDR3 nucleotides: TGTGCCAGCCTGCGGCGGGGGGCCGGAGAGACCCAGTTCTTC. It specifies CASLRRGAGETQFF.